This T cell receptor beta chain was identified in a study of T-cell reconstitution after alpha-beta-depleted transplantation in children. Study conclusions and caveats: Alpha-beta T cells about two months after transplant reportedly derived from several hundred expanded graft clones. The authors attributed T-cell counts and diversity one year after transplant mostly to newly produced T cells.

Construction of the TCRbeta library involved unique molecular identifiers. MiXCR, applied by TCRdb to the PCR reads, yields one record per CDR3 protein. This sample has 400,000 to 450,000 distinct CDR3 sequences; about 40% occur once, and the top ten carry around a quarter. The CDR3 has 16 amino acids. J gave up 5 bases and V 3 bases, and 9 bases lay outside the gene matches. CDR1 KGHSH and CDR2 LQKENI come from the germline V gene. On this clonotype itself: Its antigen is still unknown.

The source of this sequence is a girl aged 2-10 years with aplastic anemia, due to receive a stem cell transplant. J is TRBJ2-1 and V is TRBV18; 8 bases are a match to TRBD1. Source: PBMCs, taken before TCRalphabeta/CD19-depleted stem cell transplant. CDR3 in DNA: TGTGCCAGCTCACCTATCCCCCCAGGGGGCCACAATGAGCAGTTCTTC. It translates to CASSPIPPGGHNEQFF.